Each of the 27 T cell receptor beta chains below was sequenced from the same sample in a study of T cells in Graves' hyperthyroidism and ophthalmopathy. Researchers amplified the TCR beta CDR3 regions from RNA transcripts. An initial round of RT-PCR targeting the TCR CDR3 relied on the HTBI primer set. TCRdb recomputed calls from the multiplex PCR reads with MiXCR, one row per CDR3 protein. Found here are just under 750,000 distinct CDR3 sequences, 30% to 40% of them singletons; the top ten hold 30% to 40%. The sequenced sample was blood. Every receptor here comes from a middle-aged woman with Graves' hyperthyroidism.

The rearrangement uses TRBV20-1 and TRBJ1-5, with 9 bases aligning to TRBD1. The CDR3 consists of 17 residues. Losses at the gene ends were 7 bases for V and 0 bases for J; bases not matched to a gene: 13. The germline V gene has CDR1 DFQATT and CDR2 SNEGSKA (reference sequence). The DNA for the CDR3 is TGCAGTGGGACAGGGGTTGTTACCGGGGATAGCAATCAGCCCCAGCATTTT. Translated, it gives CSGTGVVTGDSNQPQHF.

The chain couples TRBV2 to TRBJ2-5, with 7 bases identical to TRBD2. The CDR3 contains 14 residues. CDR1 is SNHLY and CDR2 is FYNNEI in the germline V gene. The J segment lost 3 bases and the V segment lost 8 bases, leaving 9 bases of the junction unmatched. The CDR3 bases are TGTGCCAGCGTTGTCGGCGGGAGTGAAGAGACCCAGTACTTC. It codes for CASVVGGSEETQYF.

This clonotype was recorded at least ten times. This chain connects TRBV29-1 to TRBJ1-1, with D possibly being TRBD1 (6 bases). There are 13 residues in the CDR3. V was cut by 7 bases and J by 1 base, with 13 bases left in between. Germline values: CDR1 SQVTM, CDR2 ANQGSEA. For the CDR3, the DNA is TGCAGCGGTAACAGGGCGGGGAACACTGAAGCTTTCTTT. It is translated as CSGNRAGNTEAFF.

This clonotype showed up many times. The chain carries TRBV6-4 and TRBJ1-1, with D unresolved. Germline V gene data show CDR1 as MRHNA and CDR2 as SNTAGT. This CDR3 is built from 13 residues. V was clipped by 0 bases and J by 3 bases, with 5 bases between them. The CDR3 loop is CASSDSKDTEAFF. As DNA, the CDR3 is TGTGCCAGCAGTGACTCAAAGGACACTGAAGCTTTCTTT.

This clonotype was seen many times. CDR3 nucleotides: TGCGTAGCGATTAAGGAGGACCAGGGGAACACCGGGGAGCTGTTTTTT. Protein: CVAIKEDQGNTGELFF. J is TRBJ2-2 and V is TRBV10-1; either TRBD1 or TRBD2 may supply D (5 bases each). Germline V gene data show CDR1 as WNHNN and CDR2 as SYGVQD (reference sequence). CDR3 length equals 16 residues.

The DNA of the CDR3 is TGTGCCAGCAGTGAAGGGGGGCGCAGCTATGGCTACACCTTC. It codes for CASSEGGRSYGYTF. This chain links TRBV7-8 with TRBJ1-2; tentatively, D is TRBD1 (6 bases). Trimming stripped 6 bases from V and 4 bases from J, with 15 bases between. Germline CDR1 is SGHVS and CDR2 is FQNEAQ. This CDR3 is built from 14 residues.

This clonotype was observed a single time. J is TRBJ1-2 and V is TRBV19; possibly TRBD1 for D (6 bases). The V end lost 3 bases, the J end lost 4 bases, and 15 bases lay between the germline ends. Germline V lookup: CDR1 LNHDA, CDR2 SQIVND (reference sequence). This CDR3 contains 15 residues. The CDR3 is CASSIRPGQIYGYTF. The CDR3 region has the DNA TGTGCCAGTAGTATTCGCCCAGGACAGATCTATGGCTACACCTTC.

This clonotype occurred many times. The chain joins TRBV29-1 to TRBJ1-2; 8 nucleotides agree with TRBD1. The CDR3 loop spans 13 amino acids. V lost 3 bases and J lost 4; bases outside the gene matches: 4. Germline V gene lookup returns CDR1 SQVTM and CDR2 ANQGSEA. In DNA form, the CDR3 reads TGCAGCGTTGAGGACAGGGAGATCTATGGCTACACCTTC. This codes for CSVEDREIYGYTF.

The chain employs TRBV10-3 and TRBJ2-1; weak D call: TRBD2 (5 bases). The V and J ends lost 6 bases and 2 bases respectively, with 11 bases between them. CDR3 length: 14 residues. Germline values: CDR1 ENHRY, CDR2 SYGVKD. CDR3 sequence: CAIRADGTYNEQFF. The CDR3 DNA reads TGTGCCATCAGGGCCGACGGGACCTACAATGAGCAGTTCTTC.

A note on this clonotype: A much more abundant neighbour one base away suggests this may be a read error. The V and J genes are TRBV29-1 and TRBJ2-2; D perhaps matches TRBD2 (5 bases). This CDR3 is built from 13 residues. V dropped 1 base and J dropped 6 bases, with 9 bases sitting between them. Germline lookup yields CDR1 SQVTM and CDR2 ANQGSEA. CDR3 coding DNA: TGCAGCGTTGAAGGTCGGAGGTCCGGGGAGCTGTTTTTT. It specifies CSVEGRRSGELFF.

The chain combines TRBV6-5 with TRBJ2-6; TRBD2 might be the D (6 bases). Germline V gene lookup returns CDR1 MNHEY and CDR2 SVGAGI. This CDR3 contains 15 residues. The V gene lost 7 bases and the J gene lost 9 bases, with 19 bases spanning the gap. The CDR3 here is CASKIQSGTLNVLTF. The CDR3 DNA reads as TGTGCCAGCAAAATTCAATCAGGGACTCTCAACGTCCTGACTTTC.

The V call is TRBV28, the J call TRBJ2-2, with 8 bases fitting TRBD1. CDR3 length: 13 residues. Trimming at V came to 7 bases and at J to 5 bases, leaving 3 bases not matched to a gene. Per germline, CDR1 MDHEN and CDR2 SYDVKM. The chain's CDR3 is CASKGQATGELFF. CDR3 bases: TGTGCCAGCAAGGGACAGGCAACCGGGGAGCTGTTTTTT.

Concerning this clonotype itself: This is likely a read error, given that the CDR3 carries no conserved phenylalanine or tryptophan at its end. This rearrangement joins TRBV20-1 to TRBJ1-5; 9 bases align to TRBD1. The CDR3 is 15 amino acids. The junction had 9 bases not matched to a gene; V was cut back by 6 bases and J by 3 bases. Germline V gene lookup returns CDR1 DFQATT and CDR2 SNEGSKA (reference sequence). The CDR3 protein is CSAHPWDRVNQPQHL. DNA of the CDR3: TGCAGTGCCCACCCCTGGGACAGGGTCAATCAGCCCCAGCATCTT.

The V call is TRBV6-4, the J call TRBJ1-6; weak D call: TRBD1 (5 bases). Trimming cost V 8 bases and J 5 bases, with 10 bases left between them. The CDR3 is made up of 13 amino acids. The germline CDR1 and CDR2 sequences are MRHNA and SNTAGT. CDR3 bases: TGTGCCAGCCAAAGACAGAATAATTCACCCCTCCACTTT. It translates to CASQRQNNSPLHF.

There are many counts of this clonotype. This rearrangement joins TRBV7-3 to TRBJ2-2, with TRBD2 identical over 11 bases. CDR1 is SGHTA and CDR2 is FQGTGA in the germline V gene. This CDR3 has 16 amino acids. Trimming at V came to 5 bases and at J to 4 bases, leaving 6 bases not matched to a gene. The CDR3 sequence is CASSLRTSGSTGELFF. The CDR3 DNA is TGTGCCAGCAGCCTTCGGACTAGCGGGTCCACCGGGGAGCTGTTTTTT.

With regard to this clonotype: A much more abundant neighbour one base away suggests this may be a read error. The chain links TRBV7-2 to TRBJ1-4; 7 bases match TRBD1. V lost 5 bases and J lost 6; bases outside the gene matches: 3. The germline V gene has CDR1 SGHTA and CDR2 FQGNSA. The CDR3 covers 13 residues. The CDR3 nucleotides read TGTGCCAGCAGCGGGACAGACTATGAAAAACTGTTTTTT. Translation gives CASSGTDYEKLFF. The whole variable domain, filled in from reference TRBV7-2 and TRBJ1-4, reads GAGVSQSPSNKVTEKGKDVELRCDPISGHTALYWYRQSLGQGLEFLIYFQGNSAPDKSGLPSDRFSAERTGGSVSTLTIQRTQQEDSAVYLCASSGTDYEKLFFGSGTQLSVL.

The rearrangement uses TRBV6-2 or TRBV6-3 and TRBJ2-5; the D is unclear. V gave up 7 bases and J gave up 5 bases, with 14 bases separating them. The CDR3 runs 13 residues. Germline V gene lookup returns CDR1 MNHEY and CDR2 SVGEGT. CDR3 nucleotide sequence: TGTGCCAGCACCCCGAGGAACTCGGAGACCCAGTACTTC. Its translation is CASTPRNSETQYF.

At least ten counts were recorded for this clonotype. The J gene is TRBJ2-5, the V gene TRBV29-1; 9 positions match TRBD1. Germline CDR1 SQVTM, CDR2 ANQGSEA. V was pared by 6 bases and J by 3 bases, with 5 bases of the junction left unmatched. The CDR3 is 13 residues long. CDR3 protein: CSVDWDREETQYF. In DNA, the CDR3 is TGCAGCGTAGACTGGGACAGGGAAGAGACCCAGTACTTC.

The rearrangement links TRBV9 to TRBJ2-2, with TRBD2 matching 9 bases. From germline, CDR1 is SGDLS and CDR2 YYNGEE. J was trimmed by 5 bases and V by 3 bases; bases with no gene match: 5. The CDR3 covers 15 residues. CDR3 DNA: TGTGCCAGCAGCGCCCTAGCGGGACGGACCGGGGAGCTGTTTTTT. It translates to CASSALAGRTGELFF.

This clonotype was detected a few times. This rearrangement joins TRBV15 to TRBJ1-2, with TRBD1 matching 7 bases. Looked up from germline, CDR1 is LNHNV and CDR2 is YYDKDF (reference sequence). This CDR3 spans 14 amino acids. Germline trimming cut 10 bases from V and 4 bases from J; bases unmatched to any gene: 12. As DNA, the CDR3 is TGTGCCAGCAGTTCCCGGGACAGCGTCTATGGCTACACCTTC. It codes for CASSSRDSVYGYTF.

This clonotype was counted a few times. The chain combines TRBV6-5 with TRBJ1-6, with no clear D. With 5 bases removed from V and 7 bases from J, the gap between germline ends came to 15 bases. This CDR3 is 15 amino acids long. Germline CDR1 and CDR2: MNHEY and SVGAGI. CDR3 in DNA: TGTGCCAGCAGTGTCCAAGGAGGGAACAATTCACCCCTCCACTTT. This gives the protein CASSVQGGNNSPLHF.

As for this clonotype: This may stem from a read error, because a much larger clone lies one nucleotide away. This chain connects TRBV29-1 to TRBJ2-5, with TRBD1 identical over 7 bases. V lost 7 bases, J lost 2 bases, and 7 bases stayed unmatched. The CDR3 length is 13 residues. The germline V gene encodes CDR1 SQVTM and CDR2 ANQGSEA. The CDR3 region is CSAGPGQQETQYF. The DNA of the CDR3 is TGCAGCGCTGGCCCGGGACAGCAAGAGACCCAGTACTTC.

This clonotype was seen ten or more times. J is TRBJ2-2 and V is TRBV29-1; D call uncertain. The CDR3 runs to 13 residues. V dropped 4 bases and J dropped 0 bases, with 6 bases sitting between them. Looked up from germline, CDR1 is SQVTM and CDR2 is ANQGSEA. CDR3 DNA: TGCAGCGTTGCGATCCCGAACACCGGGGAGCTGTTTTTT. Protein product: CSVAIPNTGELFF.

This clonotype appeared once. The chain combines TRBV2 with TRBJ2-5; 8 positions match TRBD2. In germline, CDR1 is SNHLY, CDR2 FYNNEI. The CDR3 spans 18 residues. J lost 1 base, V lost 5 bases, and 15 bases had no gene match. In DNA, the CDR3 is TGTGCCAGCAGTTGGAGGCGGGGGGCCCAACCGATCCAAGAGACCCAGTACTTC. Protein product: CASSWRRGAQPIQETQYF.

The rearrangement links TRBV6-9 to TRBJ1-2; no clear D. The V end was cut by 2 bases, the J end by 4 bases, with 14 bases between. The CDR3 is made up of 15 amino acids. In germline, CDR1 is MNHGY, CDR2 SVAAGI. The CDR3 bases are TGTGCCAGCAGTTATCAGAGGGAGCACCTCTATGGCTACACCTTC. Its translation is CASSYQREHLYGYTF.

Note on this clonotype: A much larger clone sits a single nucleotide away, making a read error possible. This chain links TRBV7-7 with TRBJ1-1, with D possibly matching TRBD1 (5 bases). CDR3 length: 15 amino acids. Looked up from germline, CDR1 is SSHAT and CDR2 is FNYEAQ (reference sequence). Here the CDR3 reads CASSHKQDLGTEAFF. CDR3 bases: TGTGCTAGCAGCCATAAACAGGATTTGGGCACTGAAGCTTTCTTT.

There are a few counts of this clonotype. The chain employs TRBV9 and TRBJ2-5; 13 positions match TRBD2. This CDR3 comprises 15 residues. The germline V gene has CDR1 SGDLS and CDR2 YYNGEE. V was clipped by 4 bases and J by 10 bases; unmatched bases: 10. CDR3 sequence (DNA): TGTGCCAGCAGCTTAGGGACTAGCGGGGAGCAGCTCCAGTACTTC. It translates to CASSLGTSGEQLQYF.